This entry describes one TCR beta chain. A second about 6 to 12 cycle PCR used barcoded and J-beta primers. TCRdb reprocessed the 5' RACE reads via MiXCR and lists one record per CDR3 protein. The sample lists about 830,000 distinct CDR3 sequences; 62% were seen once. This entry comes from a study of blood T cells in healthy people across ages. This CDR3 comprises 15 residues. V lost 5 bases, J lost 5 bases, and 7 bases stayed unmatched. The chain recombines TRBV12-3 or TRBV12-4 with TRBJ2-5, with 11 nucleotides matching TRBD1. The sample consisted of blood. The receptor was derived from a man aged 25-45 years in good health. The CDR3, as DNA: TGTGCCAGCAGTCCGGACAGGGGGCAACGGGAGACCCAGTACTTC. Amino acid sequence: CASSPDRGQRETQYF.